This T cell receptor beta chain was identified in a study of T cell repertoires in cytomegalovirus infection. Study background: Public TCR beta signature analysis indicated the presence of both CMV infection and matching HLA type. Whole-study findings and limits: Pooled public TCR beta family frequency picked out CMV carriers with the relevant HLA. The ex vivo response was dominated by HLA-C-restricted CMV-specific TCR beta clonotypes.

One entry per CDR3 protein results from TCRdb running MiXCR on the reads. Among about 190,000 distinct CDR3 sequences listed, approximately 30% were seen once. Per germline, CDR1 MNHEY and CDR2 SVGEGT. V was shortened by 5 bases and J by 0 bases, with 16 bases between the two germline ends. The CDR3 runs to 16 residues. For this clonotype: Antigen unknown.

This chain uses TRBV6-2 or TRBV6-3 with TRBJ1-1, with D unresolved. The sample consisted of PBMCs. The TCR sequence derives from a human donor in good health (CMV status not recorded). Some clones in this sample may be carry-over from other donors' samples. This CDR3 is CASSPLARRLNTEAFF. CDR3 nucleotide sequence: TGTGCCAGCAGTCCCTTGGCCAGACGACTGAACACTGAAGCTTTCTTT.